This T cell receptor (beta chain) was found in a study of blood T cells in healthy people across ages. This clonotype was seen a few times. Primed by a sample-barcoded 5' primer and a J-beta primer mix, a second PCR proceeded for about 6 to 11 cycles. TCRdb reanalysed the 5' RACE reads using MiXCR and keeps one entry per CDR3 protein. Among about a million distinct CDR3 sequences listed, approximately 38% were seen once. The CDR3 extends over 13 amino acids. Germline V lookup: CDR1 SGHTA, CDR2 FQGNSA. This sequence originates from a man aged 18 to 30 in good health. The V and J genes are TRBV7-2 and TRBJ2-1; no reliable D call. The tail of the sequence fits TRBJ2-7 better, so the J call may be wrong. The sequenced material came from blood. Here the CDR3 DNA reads TGTGCCAGCAGCTTTTTGGGCTACAATGAGCAGTACTTC. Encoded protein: CASSFLGYNEQYF.